Below, 3 T cell receptor beta chains from the same sample are listed, as sequenced in a study of T cells in Graves' hyperthyroidism and ophthalmopathy. Amplified TCR beta CDR3 regions derived from RNA transcripts. HTBI primers drove first-round RT-PCR of the TCR CDR3. TCRdb re-called the multiplex PCR reads through MiXCR, storing one row per CDR3 protein. The repertoire holds approximately 700,000 distinct CDR3 sequences, 45% seen once, with more than 7% in the top ten. The source material was peripheral blood or thyroid tissue (not recorded which). These receptors originate from an adult man with Graves' disease, either hyperthyroidism or ophthalmopathy (not recorded which).

This chain uses TRBV10-3 with TRBJ2-7, with TRBD1 matching over 11 bases. Germline lookup yields CDR1 ENHRY and CDR2 SYGVKD. V was clipped by 6 bases and J by 5 bases; unmatched bases: 6. The CDR3 is made up of 14 amino acids. The CDR3 spells CAIRRTGGINEQYF. CDR3 DNA: TGTGCCATCAGGAGGACAGGGGGCATCAACGAGCAGTACTTC.

In this sample, this clonotype turned up a few times. V gene TRBV7-2 combines with J gene TRBJ2-7; the D gene is possibly TRBD2 (5 bases). Germline CDR1 and CDR2: SGHTA and FQGNSA. The CDR3 has 15 residues. V was pared by 1 base and J by 0 bases, with 10 bases between. CDR3 in amino acids: CASSLEKGASYEQYF. The DNA for the CDR3 is TGTGCCAGCAGCTTAGAGAAGGGAGCCTCCTACGAGCAGTACTTC. The whole variable domain, filled in from reference TRBV7-2 and TRBJ2-7, reads GAGVSQSPSNKVTEKGKDVELRCDPISGHTALYWYRQSLGQGLEFLIYFQGNSAPDKSGLPSDRFSAERTGGSVSTLTIQRTQQEDSAVYLCASSLEKGASYEQYFGPGTRLTVT.

The chain is built from TRBV12-3 or TRBV12-4 and TRBJ1-2; D is ambiguous. This CDR3 is built from 14 residues. Trimming took off 5 bases at V and 1 base at J, with 11 bases between the two ends. CDR3 loop: CASSPSVHNYGYTF. For the CDR3, the DNA is TGTGCCAGCAGTCCCAGCGTTCATAACTATGGCTACACCTTC.